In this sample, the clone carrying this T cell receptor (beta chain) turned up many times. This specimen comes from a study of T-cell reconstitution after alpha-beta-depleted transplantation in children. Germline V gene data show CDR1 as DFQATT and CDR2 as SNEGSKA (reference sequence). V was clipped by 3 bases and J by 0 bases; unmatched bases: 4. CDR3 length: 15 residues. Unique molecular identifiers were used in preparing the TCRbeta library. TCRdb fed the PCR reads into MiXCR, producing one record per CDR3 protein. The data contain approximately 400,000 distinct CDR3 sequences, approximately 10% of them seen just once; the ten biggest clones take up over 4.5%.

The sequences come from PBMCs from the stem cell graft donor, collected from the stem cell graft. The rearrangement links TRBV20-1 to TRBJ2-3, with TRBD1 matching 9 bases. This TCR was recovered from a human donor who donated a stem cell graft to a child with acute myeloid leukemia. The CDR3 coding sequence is TGCAGTGCTAGGATAGGACAGGGGAGCACAGATACGCAGTATTTT. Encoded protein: CSARIGQGSTDTQYF.